This TCR beta chain comes out of a study of OX40 agonist ivuxolimab in advanced cancers. A word on this clone: Its specificity is not known.

Broader study findings: Blood T cells, both CD4+ and CD8+, expanded clonally by week 6 at 0.1 to 3.0 mg/kg.

This CDR3 comprises 17 residues. Between the trimmed V and J ends, which lost 4 bases and 0 bases, there was a span of 13 bases. Germline CDR1 is SNHLY and CDR2 is FYNNEI. Using immunoSEQ multiplex PCR, the repertoire was profiled, and TCRdb retains in-frame clones only, with some absent. Counted here are about 84,000 clones, more than 70% occurring once; the ten biggest clones make up around 0.19%. This specimen was CD4+ or CD8+ T cells sorted from blood, taken in a trial of the OX40 agonist ivuxolimab. The rearrangement joins TRBV2 to TRBJ2-6; no clear D gene. This clonotype originated in an adult with an advanced solid tumor such as melanoma, head and neck, liver or kidney cancer. The CDR3 loop reads CASSGSLFASGANVLTF. The CDR3 nucleotides are TGTGCCAGCAGTGGGTCTCTCTTCGCCTCTGGGGCCAACGTCCTGACTTTC. The full variable domain, rest sourced from reference TRBV2 and TRBJ2-6, is EPEVTQTPSHQVTQMGQEVILRCVPISNHLYFYWYRQILGQKVEFLVSFYNNEISEKSEIFDDQFSVERPDGSNFTLKIRSTKLEDSAMYFCASSGSLFASGANVLTFGAGSRLTVL.